The 19 T cell receptor beta chains listed next were all sequenced from one sample in a study of T cell responses to AZD1222 COVID-19 vaccine. The protocol was immunoSEQ multiplex PCR, while the TCRdb copy is restricted to in-frame clones and leaves out a portion. The table includes 99,000 or so clones, roughly 88% detected once. The sequences come from peripheral blood, collected on day 0 of AZD1222 vaccination. The receptors derive from an adult in good health.

The chain links TRBV6-5 to TRBJ2-2; no clear D gene. Germline V gene sequence: CDR1 MNHEY, CDR2 SVGAGI. V was trimmed by 5 bases and J by 1 base, leaving 11 bases between them. CDR3 length: 15 amino acids. The CDR3 region is CASSPRAGNTGELFF. For the CDR3, the DNA is TGTGCCAGCAGTCCTCGGGCAGGGAACACCGGGGAGCTGTTTTTT.

This clone was detected once. V and J are TRBV3-1 (or the pseudogene TRBV3-2) and TRBJ2-3; D call uncertain. The CDR3 length is 12 residues. Deletions cut 10 bases from V and 3 bases from J, with 11 bases between. Germline loops: CDR1 LGHDT, CDR2 YNNKEL (reference sequence). CDR3 DNA sequence: TGTGCCACTTCCCAGGAAACAGATACGCAGTATTTT. Translating it yields CATSQETDTQYF.

The chain joins TRBV6-1 to TRBJ2-7; D possibly corresponds to TRBD2 (5 bases). Germline V CDR1 and CDR2: MNHNS, SASEGT. Deletions cut 1 base from V and 1 base from J, with 11 bases between. The length of the CDR3 is 15 residues. The CDR3, as DNA: TGTGCCAGCAGTGAAGGGTTTGAGGGATCCTACGAGCAGTACTTC. Translation: CASSEGFEGSYEQYF.

The chain carries TRBV2 and TRBJ1-1; no clear D gene. Trimming stripped 10 bases from V and 0 bases from J, with 15 bases between. The CDR3 contains 14 residues. Germline assignment: CDR1 SNHLY and CDR2 FYNNEI. The DNA for the CDR3 is TGTGCCACCTCAAAAGGGATTTTGAACACTGAAGCTTTCTTT. Its translation is CATSKGILNTEAFF.

This clone was counted between two and nine times. The sample contains more than one DNA sequence encoding this CDR3. The V call is TRBV5-4, the J call TRBJ2-4, with D possibly being TRBD2 (6 bases). The V end lost 0 bases, the J end lost 6 bases, and 19 bases lay between the germline ends. CDR3 length: 17 residues. The germline V gene encodes CDR1 SGHNT and CDR2 YYREEE (reference sequence). CDR3 amino acids: CASSLAFGQGGPNIQYF. The CDR3 coding sequence is TGTGCCAGCAGCTTGGCGTTTGGGCAGGGAGGTCCAAACATTCAGTACTTC.

The chain employs TRBV3-1 (or the pseudogene TRBV3-2) and TRBJ1-2, with 9 bases fitting TRBD1. CDR1 is LGHDT and CDR2 is YNNKEL in the germline V gene (reference sequence). The CDR3 sequence is 15 residues long. V lost 3 bases to trimming and J lost 5 bases; unmatched junction nucleotides: 7. CDR3 loop: CASSQGQGFRYGYTF. The CDR3 coding sequence is TGTGCCAGCAGCCAGGGACAGGGTTTTCGTTATGGCTACACCTTC.

This clone occurred once. CDR3 in amino acids: CASSRGLSNTEAFF. CDR3 DNA: TGTGCCAGCAGCCGCGGATTGTCGAACACTGAAGCTTTCTTT. The gene calls are TRBV27 and TRBJ1-1; D remains unclear. This CDR3 has 14 residues. CDR1 and CDR2 (germline): MNHEY, SMNVEV (reference sequence). V lost 6 bases and J lost 1, with 12 bases in between.

V usage is TRBV10-1 and J usage is TRBJ2-7; D ambiguous. V was cut by 2 bases and J by 0 bases, with 5 bases left in between. CDR3 length equals 13 residues. In germline, CDR1 is WNHNN, CDR2 SYGVQD (reference sequence). In DNA form, the CDR3 reads TGCGCCAGCAGTGAGAACCCCTCCTACGAGCAGTACTTC. This translates into CASSENPSYEQYF.

This chain links TRBV25-1 with TRBJ2-1; 9 positions agree with TRBD2. The germline CDR1 and CDR2 sequences are MGHDK and SYGVNS. The V gene end was trimmed by 6 bases and the J gene end by 3 bases; junction bases not matched to a gene: 9. The CDR3 totals 16 residues. CDR3 sequence reads: CASSSSAGGYYNEQFF. The CDR3 DNA reads TGTGCCAGCAGCTCCTCGGCGGGGGGGTACTACAATGAGCAGTTCTTC.

The chain uses TRBV18 and TRBJ1-2, with D unclear. This CDR3 is 15 amino acids long. CDR1 is KGHSH and CDR2 is LQKENI in the germline V gene. The germline V and J ends were trimmed by 3 bases and 3 bases, with 14 bases remaining between them. The CDR3 DNA follows: TGTGCCAGCTCACCGTACTCAGGCTCCGACTATGGCTACACCTTC. Protein product: CASSPYSGSDYGYTF.

The chain has TRBV2 and TRBJ1-2; maybe TRBD1 (5 bases). Trimming took 2 bases from V and 4 from J, leaving 8 bases between them. The CDR3 length is 13 residues. CDR1 is SNHLY and CDR2 is FYNNEI in the germline V gene. The CDR3 loop reads CASSERTSYGYTF. For the CDR3, the DNA is TGTGCCAGCAGTGAACGGACATCCTATGGCTACACCTTC.

This chain uses TRBV6-5 with TRBJ2-3; no definite D call. The CDR3 contains 13 residues. V gave up 2 bases and J gave up 0 bases, with 3 bases separating them. Germline V gene lookup returns CDR1 MNHEY and CDR2 SVGAGI. The CDR3 sequence is CASSYTSTDTQYF. The CDR3 DNA is TGTGCCAGCAGTTACACTAGCACAGATACGCAGTATTTT.

In its sample, this clone was seen once. The chain couples TRBV12-3 or TRBV12-4 to TRBJ1-1, with 7 bases identical to TRBD1. The ends lost 9 bases at V and 3 bases at J; junction bases unmatched: 7. The CDR3 sequence is 13 residues long. The CDR3 loop reads CASSEGQYTEAFF. The CDR3 DNA reads TGTGCCAGTTCTGAGGGACAGTACACTGAAGCTTTCTTT.

J is TRBJ2-7 and V is TRBV4-1; D possibly uses TRBD1 or TRBD2 (5 bases each). Trimming removed 4 bases at V and 1 base at J, with 14 bases between. Germline CDR1 MGHRA, CDR2 YSYEKL. The CDR3 sequence is 15 residues long. In DNA, the CDR3 is TGCGCCAGCAGCCTACATAGGGGACCTTCCTACGAGCAGTACTTC. This translates into CASSLHRGPSYEQYF.

This chain links TRBV3-1 (or the pseudogene TRBV3-2) with TRBJ1-4, with a tentative D call TRBD1 (5 bases). Trimming left V 1 base short and J 8 bases short, with 17 bases between. Germline lookup yields CDR1 LGHDT and CDR2 YNNKEL (reference sequence). CDR3 length: 16 residues. The CDR3 reads CASSQGQGGSFEKLFF. The CDR3 DNA follows: TGTGCCAGCAGCCAAGGGCAGGGTGGATCTTTCGAAAAACTGTTTTTT.

V usage is TRBV3-1 (or the pseudogene TRBV3-2) and J usage is TRBJ1-4; 9 bases align to TRBD1. The V gene end was trimmed by 2 bases and the J gene end by 7 bases; junction bases not matched to a gene: 5. The CDR3 length is 15 residues. In germline, CDR1 is LGHDT, CDR2 YNNKEL (reference sequence). CDR3 sequence: CASSQPGQGSEKLFF. The CDR3 DNA sequence: TGTGCCAGCAGCCAACCGGGACAGGGAAGTGAAAAACTGTTTTTT.

The chain combines TRBV3-1 (or the pseudogene TRBV3-2) with TRBJ2-7; D tentatively fits TRBD1 or TRBD2 (6 bases each). Germline V gene lookup returns CDR1 LGHDT and CDR2 YNNKEL (reference sequence). V lost 5 bases, J lost 3 bases, and 11 bases lay in between. This CDR3 has 13 residues. CDR3 loop: CASSSGADYEQYF. The CDR3 DNA follows: TGTGCCAGCAGCTCGGGGGCTGACTACGAGCAGTACTTC.

CDR3 sequence reads: CSVEYRGGGYTF. For the CDR3, the DNA is TGCAGCGTTGAATACAGGGGTGGAGGCTACACCTTC. The genes are TRBV29-1 and TRBJ1-2, with 7 bases identical to TRBD1. This CDR3 is built from 12 residues. Germline V gene data show CDR1 as SQVTM and CDR2 as ANQGSEA. J was trimmed by 8 bases and V by 2 bases; bases with no gene match: 5.

The rearrangement links TRBV2 to TRBJ1-6, with 9 bases fitting TRBD1. Trimming removed 6 bases from V and 11 bases from J; junction bases left unmatched: 8. The CDR3 covers 14 residues. Germline lookup yields CDR1 SNHLY and CDR2 FYNNEI. The CDR3 nucleotides read TGTGCCAGCAGACCCGGGACAGGGAGTCCACCCCTCCACTTT. This gives the protein CASRPGTGSPPLHF.